A single sample is the source of the 27 T cell receptor beta chains below, sequenced in a study of human T cells and chemical hapten exposure. TCRdb fed the RACE reads into MiXCR, producing one record per CDR3 protein. The sample includes about 71,000 distinct CDR3 sequences, 9.8% seen only once; the top ten take 3% to 4%. Time point defined: patch test 1, 2 weeks after DPC sensitization. Treatment denoted: therapeutic diphenylcyclopropenone sensitization with weekly scalp DPC. The specimen was whole blood, collected in connection with sensitization to the hapten diphenylcyclopropenone (DPC). The receptors shown here come from a woman aged 40-49 years with alopecia areata. Some clones in this sample may be carry-over from other donors' samples.

The J gene is TRBJ2-1, the V gene TRBV25-1, with 9 bases matching TRBD1. The length of the CDR3 is 18 residues. From germline, CDR1 is MGHDK and CDR2 SYGVNS. With 6 bases clipped from V and 2 bases from J, the junction kept 14 bases outside the gene matches. The CDR3 DNA is TGTGCCAGCAGCGATGGATCGACAGGGGGAAGTACCTACAATGAGCAGTTCTTC. This sequence encodes CASSDGSTGGSTYNEQFF.

This clonotype was detected ten times or more. V and J are TRBV10-3 and TRBJ1-5, with D perhaps TRBD1 (5 bases). The CDR3 is 15 amino acids. V shed 1 base and J shed 2 bases, with 9 bases lying between them. Germline V CDR1 and CDR2: ENHRY, SYGVKD. Here the CDR3 reads CAISEYTGGNQPQHF. The CDR3 DNA is TGTGCCATCAGTGAGTACACAGGTGGCAATCAGCCCCAGCATTTT.

This chain uses TRBV10-3 with TRBJ2-7, with TRBD2 identical over 7 bases. CDR3 length: 12 amino acids. The V segment lost 8 bases and the J segment 3 bases; nucleotides outside the gene matches: 4. In germline, CDR1 is ENHRY, CDR2 SYGVKD. In DNA, the CDR3 is TGTGCCATCGGGGGGGACGGCTACGAGCAGTACTTC. It specifies CAIGGDGYEQYF.

The chain links TRBV6-5 to TRBJ1-1; D is ambiguous. The CDR3 has 15 residues. V dropped 2 bases and J dropped 4 bases, with 14 bases sitting between them. The V gene's germline CDR1 is MNHEY and CDR2 SVGAGI. The CDR3 protein is CASSYLSAFSTEAFF. The CDR3 region has the DNA TGTGCCAGCAGTTACCTATCCGCCTTTAGCACTGAAGCTTTCTTT.

This clonotype was seen repeatedly, ten times or more. The chain links TRBV4-3 to TRBJ1-1; 7 bases map to TRBD1. Germline CDR1 is LGHNA and CDR2 is YSLEER. This CDR3 has 15 residues. V dropped 4 bases and J dropped 5; count of bases not matched to a gene: 10. The CDR3 bases are TGCGCCAGCAGCCGCCTAACAGGGGCTGGAACTGAAGCTTTCTTT. Protein product: CASSRLTGAGTEAFF.

This clonotype appeared a single time. Since a much larger clone is just one base distant, this may be a read error. The rearrangement links TRBV14 to TRBJ1-1; the D is unclear. This CDR3 contains 14 residues. The V gene's germline CDR1 is SGHDN and CDR2 FVKESK. Written as DNA, the CDR3 is TGTACCAGCAGCCAAGAGTTGTTGAACACTGAAGCTTTCTTT. Residues: CTSSQELLNTEAFF.

This clonotype was counted at least ten times. V usage is TRBV5-1 and J usage is TRBJ1-1; tentatively, D is TRBD1 (6 bases). V lost 1 base and J lost 7, with 20 bases in between. This CDR3 region has 16 residues. Germline loops: CDR1 SGHRS, CDR2 YFSETQ. CDR3: CASSLSAGVAPDEAFF. The CDR3 region has the DNA TGCGCCAGCAGCTTGTCGGCAGGGGTAGCCCCCGATGAAGCTTTCTTT. The full variable domain, its missing parts supplied by reference TRBV5-1 and TRBJ1-1, is KAGVTQTPRYLIKTRGQQVTLSCSPISGHRSVSWYQQTPGQGLQFLFEYFSETQRNKGNFPGRFSGRQFSNSRSEMNVSTLELGDSALYLCASSLSAGVAPDEAFFGQGTRLTVV.

The chain is built from TRBV28 and TRBJ2-7, with D perhaps being TRBD1 or TRBD2 (5 bases each). The V end was cut by 1 base, the J end by 1 base, with 8 bases between. Looked up from germline, CDR1 is MDHEN and CDR2 is SYDVKM. This CDR3 is 14 amino acids long. CDR3 nucleotide sequence: TGTGCCAGCAGTTTATCGGGGCAGTCCTACGAGCAGTACTTC. Translated: CASSLSGQSYEQYF.

The rearrangement uses TRBV29-1 and TRBJ2-3; 7 positions agree with TRBD1. Germline values: CDR1 SQVTM, CDR2 ANQGSEA. This CDR3 has 12 amino acids. Trimming removed 4 bases from V and 4 bases from J; junction bases left unmatched: 2. The CDR3 protein is CSVGQGADTQYF. CDR3 bases: TGCAGCGTTGGACAGGGCGCAGATACGCAGTATTTT.

The chain recombines TRBV7-2 with TRBJ1-1, with 7 bases fitting TRBD1. This CDR3 region has 12 residues. Per the germline V gene, CDR1 is SGHTA and CDR2 is FQGNSA. The junction had 2 bases not matched to a gene; V was cut back by 3 bases and J by 7 bases. This CDR3 reads CASSFRQGEAFF. In DNA, the CDR3 is TGTGCCAGCAGCTTCAGACAGGGTGAAGCTTTCTTT. The entire variable domain, with the rest obtained from reference TRBV7-2 and TRBJ1-1, is as follows: GAGVSQSPSNKVTEKGKDVELRCDPISGHTALYWYRQSLGQGLEFLIYFQGNSAPDKSGLPSDRFSAERTGGSVSTLTIQRTQQEDSAVYLCASSFRQGEAFFGQGTRLTVV.

This clonotype was seen repeatedly, ten times or more. V is TRBV6-2 or TRBV6-3 and J is TRBJ2-7; perhaps D is TRBD1 or TRBD2 (5 bases each). The V end lost 6 bases, the J end lost 4 bases, and 19 bases lay between the germline ends. There are 15 residues in the CDR3. Germline CDR1 reads MNHEY; CDR2 reads SVGEGT. For the CDR3, the DNA is TGTGCCAGCAGCCAAGGCGACGCTGGGGGATACGAGCAGTACTTC. Translating it yields CASSQGDAGGYEQYF.

This clonotype showed up many times. In nucleotides, the CDR3 is TGTGCCAGTAGTATGGGGGCAGTCACAGATACGCAGTATTTT. Amino acids: CASSMGAVTDTQYF. J is TRBJ2-3 and V is TRBV19; possibly TRBD1 for D (6 bases). The CDR3 length is 14 residues. With 3 bases removed from V and 2 bases from J, the gap between germline ends came to 9 bases. From germline, CDR1 is LNHDA and CDR2 SQIVND (reference sequence). The variable domain in full, with the rest retrieved from reference TRBV19 and TRBJ2-3, is DGGITQSPKYLFRKEGQNVTLSCEQNLNHDAMYWYRQDPGQGLRLIYYSQIVNDFQKGDIAEGYSVSREKKESFPLTVTSAQKNPTAFYLCASSMGAVTDTQYFGPGTRLTVL.

This clonotype has a count of ten or more. This chain connects TRBV2 to TRBJ1-2; TRBD1 matches 9 bases. This CDR3 comprises 14 residues. Germline lookup yields CDR1 SNHLY and CDR2 FYNNEI. V lost 6 bases, J lost 5 bases, and 7 bases stayed unmatched. The CDR3 sequence: CASSGMTGGYGYTF. The CDR3 bases are TGTGCCAGCAGCGGTATGACAGGGGGTTATGGCTACACCTTC.

This clonotype occurred many times. The chain is built from TRBV5-4 and TRBJ1-6; 7 bases align to TRBD1. This CDR3 is 15 amino acids long. Germline loops: CDR1 SGHNT, CDR2 YYREEE (reference sequence). Germline trimming cut 2 bases from V and 6 bases from J; bases unmatched to any gene: 5. CDR3 protein: CASSFTGDGNSPLHF. CDR3 DNA: TGTGCCAGCAGCTTCACAGGGGATGGTAATTCACCCCTCCACTTT.

In its sample, this clonotype was seen many times. The chain couples TRBV3-1 to TRBJ2-3; tentatively, D is TRBD1 or TRBD2 (6 bases each). Germline-derived CDR1 and CDR2 are LGHDT and YNNKEL (reference sequence). The length of the CDR3 is 16 residues. V was trimmed by 0 bases and J by 4 bases, leaving 14 bases between them. CDR3 nucleotides: TGTGCCAGCAGCCAAGATGTGGCCGGGGGCCCAGATACGCAGTATTTT. This encodes CASSQDVAGGPDTQYF.

Points on this clonotype: A much larger clone differs by one base, so this may be a read error. Because it lacks the conserved phenylalanine or tryptophan at the end, this CDR3 is likely a read error. The V gene is TRBV7-9, the J gene TRBJ1-1; D is ambiguous. The length of the CDR3 is 11 residues. V was trimmed by 5 bases and J by 0 bases, leaving 1 base between them. CDR1 SEHNR and CDR2 FQNEAQ come from the germline V gene (reference sequence). The CDR3 DNA sequence: TGTGCCAGCAGCCTGAACACTGAAGCTTTCCTT. It codes for CASSLNTEAFL.

In this sample, this clonotype turned up many times. This chain joins TRBV28 and TRBJ2-1, with TRBD1 matching over 8 bases. This CDR3 contains 12 residues. The junction had 0 bases not matched to a gene; V was cut back by 4 bases and J by 7 bases. Germline assignment: CDR1 MDHEN and CDR2 SYDVKM. CDR3 bases: TGTGCCAGCAGTTACAGGGGGAATGAGCAGTTCTTC. Translated, it gives CASSYRGNEQFF. The full variable domain, with the rest looked up from reference TRBV28 and TRBJ2-1, is DVKVTQSSRYLVKRTGEKVFLECVQDMDHENMFWYRQDPGLGLRLIYFSYDVKMKEKGDIPEGYSVSREKKERFSLILESASTNQTSMYLCASSYRGNEQFFGPGTRLTVL.

This clonotype has at least ten counts. J is TRBJ2-3 and V is TRBV29-1; TRBD2 matches at 11 bases. The CDR3 totals 14 residues. V shed 5 bases, J shed 4 bases, and the junction held 5 bases outside the gene matches. Per the germline V gene, CDR1 is SQVTM and CDR2 is ANQGSEA. CDR3 nucleotide sequence: TGCAGCGTTCGCCTAGCGGGGGGTTCAGATACGCAGTATTTT. Encoded protein: CSVRLAGGSDTQYF.

J is TRBJ1-1 and V is TRBV27; perhaps TRBD1 as D (5 bases). The CDR3 has 15 residues. Germline V gene data show CDR1 as MNHEY and CDR2 as SMNVEV (reference sequence). V shed 6 bases and J shed 1 base, with 15 bases lying between them. In nucleotides, the CDR3 is TGTGCCAGCAGGCGACGGGACTCAGAGAACACTGAAGCTTTCTTT. It codes for CASRRRDSENTEAFF.

In this sample, this clonotype turned up many times. The J gene is TRBJ2-1, the V gene TRBV6-2 or TRBV6-3; 11 bases are a match to TRBD2. This CDR3 has 15 residues. Trimming at V came to 2 bases and at J to 7 bases, leaving 4 bases not matched to a gene. Germline V gene sequence: CDR1 MNHEY, CDR2 SVGEGT. The CDR3 DNA is TGTGCCAGCAGTTACGTGACTAGCGGGGTTAATGAGCAGTTCTTC. It translates to CASSYVTSGVNEQFF.

This clonotype came up a few times. The chain carries TRBV7-9 and TRBJ1-2; possibly TRBD1 for D (5 bases). Germline CDR1 SEHNR, CDR2 FQNEAQ (reference sequence). This CDR3 spans 16 amino acids. Between the trimmed V and J ends, which lost 6 bases and 5 bases, there was a span of 22 bases. Written as DNA, the CDR3 is TGTGCCAGCAGTAACGACGGAGGCTTAAGGGGATATGGCTACACCTTC. Translated: CASSNDGGLRGYGYTF.

A word on this clonotype: This may be a read error, as it is one base from a much larger clone. The chain links TRBV5-1 to TRBJ2-7; D is uncertain. V was cut by 3 bases and J by 9 bases, with 16 bases left in between. In germline, CDR1 is SGHRS, CDR2 YFSETQ. This CDR3 is built from 13 residues. The CDR3 loop reads CASSSGGTNVQYF. The CDR3 DNA is TGCGCCAGCAGCTCCGGCGGCACTAACGTGCAGTACTTC.

This clonotype was observed a few times. CDR3: CASTRGTSTDTQYF. The CDR3 nucleotides are TGTGCCAGCACAAGGGGGACCAGCACAGATACGCAGTATTTT. The chain links TRBV12-3 or TRBV12-4 to TRBJ2-3; D possibly corresponds to TRBD1 (6 bases). Deletions cut 7 bases from V and 0 bases from J, with 11 bases between. The CDR3 runs to 14 residues.

This clonotype was recorded a few times. The chain couples TRBV7-2 to TRBJ2-6; 8 bases are shared with TRBD1. The CDR3 runs 16 residues. Germline trimming cut 4 bases from V and 2 bases from J; bases unmatched to any gene: 4. Looked up from germline, CDR1 is SGHTA and CDR2 is FQGNSA. This CDR3 is CASSSRTGPGANVLTF. The CDR3 nucleotides read TGTGCCAGCAGCTCCCGGACAGGGCCTGGGGCCAACGTCCTGACTTTC.

There are many counts of this clonotype. The rearrangement joins TRBV21-1 to TRBJ1-3. TRBV21-1 is classified as a pseudogene. This CDR3 is built from 14 residues. For the CDR3, the DNA is TGTGCCAGCATCTTAACGGGGACTGGAAACACCATATATTTT. It is translated as CASILTGTGNTIYF.

The rearrangement joins TRBV7-9 to TRBJ2-3, with no clear D. This CDR3 has 12 amino acids. CDR1 and CDR2 from the germline V gene are SEHNR and FQNEAQ (reference sequence). Trimming removed 5 bases at V and 8 bases at J, with 11 bases between. Here the CDR3 reads CASSPNLPTQYF. CDR3 nucleotides: TGTGCCAGCAGCCCCAACCTCCCTACGCAGTATTTT.

This clonotype was counted at least ten times. The chain is built from TRBV7-2 and TRBJ2-5, with 10 nucleotides matching TRBD1. Germline lookup yields CDR1 SGHTA and CDR2 FQGNSA. This CDR3 is 13 amino acids long. J was trimmed by 3 bases and V by 10 bases; bases with no gene match: 5. The CDR3 DNA reads TGTGCCATATCGGACAGGGGGGAAGAGACCCAGTACTTC. Its translation is CAISDRGEETQYF.